The T cell receptor (beta chain) under discussion was sequenced for a study of beta chain features in type 1 diabetes. Study at large: Sorted cell examination encompassed 100,000,000 or so cells across all samples.

Expressed TCRB transcripts were sequenced after all isolated RNA was converted to cDNA. TCRdb's copy holds only in-frame clones and misses some; the assay was immunoSEQ multiplex PCR. The table has 40,000 to 45,000 clones, 45% to 50% seen once. Trimming left V 4 bases short and J 5 bases short, with 16 bases between. The CDR3 is 15 amino acids. CDR1 and CDR2 from the germline V gene are MGHRA and YSYEKL. Of note for this clone: Its antigen is still unknown.

Study results and caveats: Shorter TCRB CDR3s, moderately but significantly so, marked every one of the four CD4+ subsets in Type 1 diabetes patients.

Material: central memory CD4+ T cells from blood. This TCR came from a woman aged 18-29 years in good health. The chain combines TRBV4-1 with TRBJ2-3, with a possible D match to TRBD1 (6 bases). Written as DNA, the CDR3 is TGCGCCAGCAGCCCCCGACAGGACCAGGGAGATACGCAGTATTTT. It specifies CASSPRQDQGDTQYF.